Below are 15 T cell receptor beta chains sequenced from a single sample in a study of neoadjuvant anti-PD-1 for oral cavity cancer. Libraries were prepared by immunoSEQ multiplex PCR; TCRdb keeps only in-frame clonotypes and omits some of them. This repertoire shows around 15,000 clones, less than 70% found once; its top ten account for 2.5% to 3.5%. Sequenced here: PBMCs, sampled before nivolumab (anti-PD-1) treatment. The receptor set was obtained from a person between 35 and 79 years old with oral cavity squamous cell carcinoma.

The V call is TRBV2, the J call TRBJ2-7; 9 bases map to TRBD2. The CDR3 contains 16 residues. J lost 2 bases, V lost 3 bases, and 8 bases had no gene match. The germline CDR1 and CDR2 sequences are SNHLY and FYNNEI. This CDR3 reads CASSDGLAGQPYEQYF. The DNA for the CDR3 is TGTGCCAGCAGTGATGGGCTAGCGGGGCAACCCTACGAGCAGTACTTC.

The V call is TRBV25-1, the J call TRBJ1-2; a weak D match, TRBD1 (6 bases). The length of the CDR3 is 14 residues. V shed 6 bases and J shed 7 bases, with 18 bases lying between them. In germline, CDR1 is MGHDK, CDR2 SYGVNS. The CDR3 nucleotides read TGTGCCAGCAGGGAAACAGGGAGGTTGGGTGGCTACACCTTC. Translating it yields CASRETGRLGGYTF.

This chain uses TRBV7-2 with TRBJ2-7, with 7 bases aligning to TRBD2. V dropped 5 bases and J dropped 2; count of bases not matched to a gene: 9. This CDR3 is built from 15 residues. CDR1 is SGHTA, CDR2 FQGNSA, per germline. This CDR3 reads CASSILEGGAYEQYF. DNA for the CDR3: TGTGCCAGCAGCATCCTTGAGGGAGGGGCCTACGAGCAGTACTTC.

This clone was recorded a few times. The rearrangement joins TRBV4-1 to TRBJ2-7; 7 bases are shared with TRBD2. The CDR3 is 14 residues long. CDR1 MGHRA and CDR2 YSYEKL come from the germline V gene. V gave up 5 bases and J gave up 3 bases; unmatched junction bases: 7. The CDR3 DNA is TGCGCCAGCAGCAACCGAGCTAGCGGCTACGAGCAGTACTTC. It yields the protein CASSNRASGYEQYF.

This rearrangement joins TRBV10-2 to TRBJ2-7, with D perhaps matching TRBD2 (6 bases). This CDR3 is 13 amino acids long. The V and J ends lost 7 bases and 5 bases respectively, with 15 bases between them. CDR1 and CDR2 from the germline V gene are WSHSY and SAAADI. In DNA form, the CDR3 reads TGCGCCAGCACCGGCGGGATCGCCCACGAGCAGTACTTC. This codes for CASTGGIAHEQYF.

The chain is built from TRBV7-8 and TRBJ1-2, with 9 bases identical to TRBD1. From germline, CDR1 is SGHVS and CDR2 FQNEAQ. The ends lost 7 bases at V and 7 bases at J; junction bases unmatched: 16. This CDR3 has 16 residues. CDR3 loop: CASITFIRDRDGGYTF. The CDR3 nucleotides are TGTGCCAGCATCACCTTCATCCGGGACAGGGACGGTGGCTACACCTTC.

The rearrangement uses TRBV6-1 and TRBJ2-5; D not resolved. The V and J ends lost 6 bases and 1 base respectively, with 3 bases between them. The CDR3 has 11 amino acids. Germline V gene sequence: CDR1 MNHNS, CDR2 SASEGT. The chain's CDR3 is CASRLQETQYF. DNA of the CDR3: TGTGCCAGCAGACTCCAAGAGACCCAGTACTTC.

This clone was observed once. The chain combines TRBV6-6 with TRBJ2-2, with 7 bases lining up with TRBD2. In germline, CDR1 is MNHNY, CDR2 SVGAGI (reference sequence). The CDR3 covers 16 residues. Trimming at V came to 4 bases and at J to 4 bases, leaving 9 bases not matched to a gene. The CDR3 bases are TGTGCCAGCAGTTCCCCTCCAGGGAGGGGCACCGGGGAGCTGTTTTTT. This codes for CASSSPPGRGTGELFF.

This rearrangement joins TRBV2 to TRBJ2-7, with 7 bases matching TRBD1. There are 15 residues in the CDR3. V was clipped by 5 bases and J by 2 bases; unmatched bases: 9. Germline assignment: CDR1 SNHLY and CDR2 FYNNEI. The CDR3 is CASSTGQVPPYEQYF. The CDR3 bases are TGTGCCAGCAGTACCGGACAGGTTCCCCCCTACGAGCAGTACTTC.

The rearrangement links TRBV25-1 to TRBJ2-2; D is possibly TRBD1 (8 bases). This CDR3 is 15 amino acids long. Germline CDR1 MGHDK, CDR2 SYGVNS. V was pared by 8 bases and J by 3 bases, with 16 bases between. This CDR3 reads CASGGQGGYTGELFF. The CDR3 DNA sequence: TGTGCCAGCGGCGGACAGGGAGGGTACACCGGGGAGCTGTTTTTT.

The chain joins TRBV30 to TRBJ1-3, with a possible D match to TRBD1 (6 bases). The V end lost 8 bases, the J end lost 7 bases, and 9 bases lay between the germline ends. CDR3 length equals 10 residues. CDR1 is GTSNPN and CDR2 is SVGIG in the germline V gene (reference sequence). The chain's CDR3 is CAIGGNTIYF. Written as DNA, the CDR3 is TGTGCCATAGGGGGTAACACCATATATTTT.

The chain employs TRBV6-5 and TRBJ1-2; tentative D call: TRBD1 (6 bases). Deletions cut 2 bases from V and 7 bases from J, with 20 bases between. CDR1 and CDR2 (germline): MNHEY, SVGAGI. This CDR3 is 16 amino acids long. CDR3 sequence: CASSYTPVTGTGGYTF. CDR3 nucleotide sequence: TGTGCCAGCAGTTACACCCCGGTTACAGGGACGGGTGGCTACACCTTC.

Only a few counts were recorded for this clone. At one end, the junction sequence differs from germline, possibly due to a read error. The CDR3 bases are TGTGCCAGCAACCCTAAGGGCTCCGTCTCCCACGAGCAGTACTTC. Translating gives CASNPKGSVSHEQYF. The chain carries TRBV7-8 and TRBJ2-7; no firm D call. CDR1 and CDR2 from the germline V gene are SGHVS and FQNEAQ. The CDR3 length is 15 residues.

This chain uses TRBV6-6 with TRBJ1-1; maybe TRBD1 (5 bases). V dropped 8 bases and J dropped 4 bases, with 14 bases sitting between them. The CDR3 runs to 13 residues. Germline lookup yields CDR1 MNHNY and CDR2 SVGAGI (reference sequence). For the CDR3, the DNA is TGTGCCAGCCCTCGGGACCGAGGCACTGAAGCTTTCTTT. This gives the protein CASPRDRGTEAFF.

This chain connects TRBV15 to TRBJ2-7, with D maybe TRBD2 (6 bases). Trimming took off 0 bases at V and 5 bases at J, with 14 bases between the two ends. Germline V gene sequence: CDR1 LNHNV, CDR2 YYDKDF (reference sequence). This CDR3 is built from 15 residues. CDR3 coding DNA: TGTGCCACCAGCAGAGATCGAGACGTAGCGGACGAGCAGTACTTC. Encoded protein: CATSRDRDVADEQYF.